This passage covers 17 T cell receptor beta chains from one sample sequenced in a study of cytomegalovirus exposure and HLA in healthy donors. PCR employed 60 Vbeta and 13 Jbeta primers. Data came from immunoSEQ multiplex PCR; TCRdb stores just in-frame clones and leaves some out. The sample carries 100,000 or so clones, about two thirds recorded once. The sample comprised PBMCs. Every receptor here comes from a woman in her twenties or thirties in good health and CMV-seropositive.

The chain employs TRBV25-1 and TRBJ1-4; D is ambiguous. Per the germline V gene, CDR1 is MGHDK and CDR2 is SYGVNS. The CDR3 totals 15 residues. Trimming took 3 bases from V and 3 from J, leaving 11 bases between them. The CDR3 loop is CASSESGTSNEKLFF. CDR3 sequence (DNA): TGTGCCAGCAGTGAGAGCGGAACTTCTAATGAAAAACTGTTTTTT.

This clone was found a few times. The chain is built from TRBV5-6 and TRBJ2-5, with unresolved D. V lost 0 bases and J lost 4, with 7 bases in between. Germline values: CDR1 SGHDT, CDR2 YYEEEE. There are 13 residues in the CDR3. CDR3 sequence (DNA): TGTGCCAGCAGCTTGGTAGAGTTAGAGACCCAGTACTTC. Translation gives CASSLVELETQYF.

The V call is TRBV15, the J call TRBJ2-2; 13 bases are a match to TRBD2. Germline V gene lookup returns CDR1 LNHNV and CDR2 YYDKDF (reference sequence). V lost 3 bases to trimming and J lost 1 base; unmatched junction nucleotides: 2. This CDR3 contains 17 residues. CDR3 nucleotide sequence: TGTGCCACCAGCAGGGGGACTAGCGGGATGAACACCGGGGAGCTGTTTTTT. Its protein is CATSRGTSGMNTGELFF.

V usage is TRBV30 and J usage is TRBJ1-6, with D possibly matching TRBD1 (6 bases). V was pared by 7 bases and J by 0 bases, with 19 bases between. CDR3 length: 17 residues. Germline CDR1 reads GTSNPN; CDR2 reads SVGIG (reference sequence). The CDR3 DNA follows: TGTGCCTCGACTCCCCCAGGGGACCGCTCCTATAATTCACCCCTCCACTTT. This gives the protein CASTPPGDRSYNSPLHF.

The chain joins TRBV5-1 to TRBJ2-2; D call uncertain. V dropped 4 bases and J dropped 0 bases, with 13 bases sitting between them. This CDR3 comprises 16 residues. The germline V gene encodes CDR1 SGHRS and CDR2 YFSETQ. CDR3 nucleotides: TGCGCCAGCAGCCTGGGTAGACTTTCGAACACCGGGGAGCTGTTTTTT. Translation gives CASSLGRLSNTGELFF.

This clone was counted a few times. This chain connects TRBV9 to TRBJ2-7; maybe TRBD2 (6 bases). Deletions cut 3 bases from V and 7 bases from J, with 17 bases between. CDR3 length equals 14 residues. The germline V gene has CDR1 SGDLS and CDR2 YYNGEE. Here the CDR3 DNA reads TGTGCCAGCAGCGCAGATAGCGGCCCTTCGGAGCAGTACTTC. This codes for CASSADSGPSEQYF.

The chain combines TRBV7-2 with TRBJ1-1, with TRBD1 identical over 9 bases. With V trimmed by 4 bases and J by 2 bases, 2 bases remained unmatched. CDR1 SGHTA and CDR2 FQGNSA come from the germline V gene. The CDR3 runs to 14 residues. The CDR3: CASSSDRGNTEAFF. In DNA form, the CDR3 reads TGTGCCAGCAGCTCGGACAGGGGTAACACTGAAGCTTTCTTT.

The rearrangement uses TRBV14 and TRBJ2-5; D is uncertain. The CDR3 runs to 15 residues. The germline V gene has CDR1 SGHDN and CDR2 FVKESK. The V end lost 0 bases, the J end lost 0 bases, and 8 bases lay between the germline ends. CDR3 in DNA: TGTGCCAGCAGCCAAGATTTGGGCTACCAAGAGACCCAGTACTTC. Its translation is CASSQDLGYQETQYF.

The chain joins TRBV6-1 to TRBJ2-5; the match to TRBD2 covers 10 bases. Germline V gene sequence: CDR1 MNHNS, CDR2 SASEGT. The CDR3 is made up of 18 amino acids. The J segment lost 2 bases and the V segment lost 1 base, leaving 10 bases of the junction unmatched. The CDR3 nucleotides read TGTGCCAGCAGTGAAGGCGTGGCTAGCGGGGGACCGCAAGAGACCCAGTACTTC. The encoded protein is CASSEGVASGGPQETQYF.

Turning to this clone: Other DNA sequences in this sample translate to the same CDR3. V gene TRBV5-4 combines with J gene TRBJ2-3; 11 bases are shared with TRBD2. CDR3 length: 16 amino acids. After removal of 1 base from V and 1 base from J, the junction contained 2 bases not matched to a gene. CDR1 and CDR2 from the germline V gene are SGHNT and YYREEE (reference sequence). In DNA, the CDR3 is TGTGCCAGCAGCTTGAAACTAGCGGGGGGCACAGATACGCAGTATTTT. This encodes CASSLKLAGGTDTQYF.

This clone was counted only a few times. CDR3 sequence: CASSQERVAGFGTGELFF. In DNA form, the CDR3 reads TGCGCCAGCAGCCAAGAGAGGGTAGCGGGTTTTGGCACCGGGGAGCTGTTTTTT. The chain carries TRBV4-3 and TRBJ2-2; TRBD2 agrees at 7 bases. V shed 0 bases and J 4 bases; nucleotides not matched to a gene: 11. Per germline, CDR1 LGHNA and CDR2 YSLEER. The length of the CDR3 is 18 residues.

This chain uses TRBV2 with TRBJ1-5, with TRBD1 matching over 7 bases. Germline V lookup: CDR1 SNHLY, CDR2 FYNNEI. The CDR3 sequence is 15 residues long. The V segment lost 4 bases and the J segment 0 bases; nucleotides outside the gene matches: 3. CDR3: CASSARQGSNQPQHF. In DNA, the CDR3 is TGTGCCAGCAGTGCTCGACAGGGTAGCAATCAGCCCCAGCATTTT.

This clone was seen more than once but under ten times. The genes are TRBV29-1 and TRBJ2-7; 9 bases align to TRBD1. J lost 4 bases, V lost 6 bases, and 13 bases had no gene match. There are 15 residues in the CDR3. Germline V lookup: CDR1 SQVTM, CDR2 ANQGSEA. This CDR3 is CSVGCRDRASYEQYF. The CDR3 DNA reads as TGCAGCGTAGGGTGCCGGGACAGGGCGTCGTACGAGCAGTACTTC.

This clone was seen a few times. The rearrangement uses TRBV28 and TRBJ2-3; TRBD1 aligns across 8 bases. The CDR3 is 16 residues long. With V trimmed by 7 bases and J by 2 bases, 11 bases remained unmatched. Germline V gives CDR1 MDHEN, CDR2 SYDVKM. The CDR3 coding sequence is TGTGCCAGCAATAAAGACAGGGGCGGGTTCACAGATACGCAGTATTTT. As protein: CASNKDRGGFTDTQYF.

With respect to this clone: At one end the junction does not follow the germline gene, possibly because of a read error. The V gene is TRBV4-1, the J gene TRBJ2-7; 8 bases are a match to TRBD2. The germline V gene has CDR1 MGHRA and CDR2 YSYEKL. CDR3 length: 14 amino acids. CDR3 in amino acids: CASRQVGGGYEQYF. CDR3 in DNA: TGCGCCAGCAGACAAGTCGGGGGGGGCTACGAGCAGTACTTC.

The CDR3: CASSRSPSRGGVNEQFF. In DNA form, the CDR3 reads TGCGCCAGCAGCCGATCACCCTCGCGGGGGGGAGTCAATGAGCAGTTCTTC. This sequence joins TRBV4-1 and TRBJ2-1, with 9 bases identical to TRBD2. CDR3 size: 17 residues. Per the germline V gene, CDR1 is MGHRA and CDR2 is YSYEKL. J was trimmed by 6 bases and V by 4 bases; bases with no gene match: 13.

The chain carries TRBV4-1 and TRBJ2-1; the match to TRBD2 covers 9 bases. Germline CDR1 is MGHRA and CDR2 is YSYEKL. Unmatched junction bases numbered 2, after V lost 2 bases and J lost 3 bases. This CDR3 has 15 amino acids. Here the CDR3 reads CASSQTAGGYNEQFF. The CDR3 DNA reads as TGCGCCAGCAGCCAAACAGCGGGGGGCTACAATGAGCAGTTCTTC.